This T cell receptor beta chain was observed in a study of T cell responses to AZD1222 COVID-19 vaccine. Study context: Recipients boosted at about 4 weeks or about 12 weeks are pooled. General study results and limits: Seropositive status at baseline applied to only 6 or 7 AZD1222 recipients. Females outnumbered males among donors, who were mostly white British; clonal diversity was possibly underestimated.

Sequenced by immunoSEQ multiplex PCR; TCRdb stores in-frame clones only, minus some. The sample carries 75,000 to 100,000 clones, around nine tenths recorded once. As to this clone: Antigen: not known.

The CDR3 extends over 20 amino acids. After removal of 4 bases from V and 5 bases from J, the junction contained 20 bases not matched to a gene. Germline V lookup: CDR1 MGHRA, CDR2 YSYEKL. The sample consisted of peripheral blood, taken on day 0 of AZD1222 vaccination. This sequence was found in an adult in good health. The genes are TRBV4-1 and TRBJ1-5, with TRBD1 identical over 10 bases. The chain's CDR3 is CASSLTLGTGANPGDQPQHF. DNA of the CDR3: TGCGCCAGCAGCCTAACCCTCGGGACAGGGGCCAACCCGGGCGATCAGCCCCAGCATTTT.